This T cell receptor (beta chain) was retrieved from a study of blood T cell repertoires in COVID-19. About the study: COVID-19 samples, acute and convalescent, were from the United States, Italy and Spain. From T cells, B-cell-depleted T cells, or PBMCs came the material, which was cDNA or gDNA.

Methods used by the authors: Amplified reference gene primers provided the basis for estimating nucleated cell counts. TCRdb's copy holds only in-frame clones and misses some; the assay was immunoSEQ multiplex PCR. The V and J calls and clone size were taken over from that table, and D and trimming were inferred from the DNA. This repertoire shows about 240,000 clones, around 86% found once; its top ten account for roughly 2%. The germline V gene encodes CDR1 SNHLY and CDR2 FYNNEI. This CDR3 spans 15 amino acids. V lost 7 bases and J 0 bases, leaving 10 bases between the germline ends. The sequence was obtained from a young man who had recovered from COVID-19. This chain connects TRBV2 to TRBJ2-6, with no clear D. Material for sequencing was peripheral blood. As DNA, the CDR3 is TGTGCCAGCACCCCCTTGGCCTCTGGGGCCAACGTCCTGACTTTC. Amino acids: CASTPLASGANVLTF. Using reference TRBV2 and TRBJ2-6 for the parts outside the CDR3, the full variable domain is EPEVTQTPSHQVTQMGQEVILRCVPISNHLYFYWYRQILGQKVEFLVSFYNNEISEKSEIFDDQFSVERPDGSNFTLKIRSTKLEDSAMYFCASTPLASGANVLTFGAGSRLTVL.